A single sample gave rise to the 8 T cell receptor beta chains below, sequenced in a study of T-cell reconstitution after alpha-beta-depleted transplantation in children. Unique molecular identifiers were used to barcode this TCRbeta library. TCRdb itself ran the PCR reads through MiXCR, one entry per CDR3 protein. The sample shows almost 400,000 distinct CDR3 sequences, around 20% of them seen only once. The sequences come from PBMCs from the stem cell graft donor, collected from the stem cell graft. The receptor source for this set is a human donor who donated a stem cell graft to a child with acute myeloid leukemia.

This clonotype was counted many times. The chain carries TRBV6-4 and TRBJ2-1; 9 nucleotides line up with TRBD2. V lost 4 bases and J lost 5; bases outside the gene matches: 9. This CDR3 is 16 amino acids long. Per germline, CDR1 MRHNA and CDR2 SNTAGT. The CDR3 reads CASSGLAGAGNNEQFF. CDR3 coding DNA: TGTGCCAGCAGTGGCTTAGCGGGAGCGGGAAACAATGAGCAGTTCTTC.

In this sample, this clonotype turned up a few times. The chain is built from TRBV2 and TRBJ2-7; D is unresolved. The V end lost 1 base, the J end lost 6 bases, and 10 bases lay between the germline ends. The germline V gene has CDR1 SNHLY and CDR2 FYNNEI. This CDR3 spans 13 amino acids. The CDR3 DNA is TGTGCCAGCAGTGAAGGGGTAGTAGGCGAGCAGTACTTC. It translates to CASSEGVVGEQYF.

This clonotype was seen a few times. This chain connects TRBV18 to TRBJ2-3; 7 bases line up with TRBD2. The germline gives CDR1 KGHSH, CDR2 LQKENI. This CDR3 has 17 residues. Trimming took 0 bases from V and 0 from J; bases not matched to a gene: 6. CDR3 in DNA: TGTGCCAGCTCACCACCGTCTCCCGGGGGGAGCACAGATACGCAGTATTTT. It translates to CASSPPSPGGSTDTQYF.

This clonotype has just a few counts. The chain recombines TRBV7-2 with TRBJ2-1; TRBD2 might be the D (6 bases). Germline CDR1 SGHTA, CDR2 FQGNSA. Trimming removed 4 bases at V and 9 bases at J, with 19 bases between. The CDR3 totals 15 residues. The CDR3 DNA is TGTGCCAGCAGCTACCTGGGGCTAGCGCAGGGTGAGCAGTTCTTC. Encoded protein: CASSYLGLAQGEQFF.

The chain joins TRBV27 to TRBJ1-5, with D hard to call. Trimming removed 2 bases at V and 5 bases at J, with 10 bases between. This CDR3 spans 14 amino acids. CDR1 MNHEY and CDR2 SMNVEV come from the germline V gene (reference sequence). Here the CDR3 DNA reads TGTGCCAGCAGTTTAGGGCAGAATTATCAGCCCCAGCATTTT. Protein sequence: CASSLGQNYQPQHF.

This rearrangement joins TRBV12-3 or TRBV12-4 to TRBJ2-3; 8 bases align to TRBD1. The CDR3 loop spans 15 amino acids. V was pared by 3 bases and J by 5 bases, with 7 bases of the junction left unmatched. In DNA form, the CDR3 reads TGTGCCAGCAGTTTTAATTCAGGGGGCAAAGATACGCAGTATTTT. It specifies CASSFNSGGKDTQYF.

The rearrangement links TRBV20-1 to TRBJ2-2, with D unresolved. This CDR3 region has 11 residues. With 2 bases removed from V and 7 bases from J, the gap between germline ends came to 5 bases. Per the germline V gene, CDR1 is DFQATT and CDR2 is SNEGSKA (reference sequence). The CDR3 DNA is TGCAGTGCTAGACAGGACGGGGAGCTGTTTTTT. Encoded protein: CSARQDGELFF.

CDR3 in DNA: TGTGCCAGCTTCCCCGACAGGGGGACTAATGAAAAACTGTTTTTT. As protein: CASFPDRGTNEKLFF. The rearrangement joins TRBV12-3 or TRBV12-4 to TRBJ1-4; 9 nucleotides line up with TRBD1. The junction had 6 bases not matched to a gene; V was cut back by 8 bases and J by 2 bases. The CDR3 is 15 amino acids.